This T cell receptor beta chain originates from a study of cytomegalovirus exposure and HLA in healthy donors. The overall study: The same platform was used for the roughly 130 validation repertoires and the approximately 670 first-cohort repertoires, a later analysis reported. Whole-study findings and limits: In vitro testing confirmed a few CMV-associated chains as specific for CMV antigens. It was approximately 160 TCR beta chains that were listed as cytomegalovirus-associated.

Germline-derived CDR1 and CDR2 are MGHRA and YSYEKL. V dropped 0 bases and J dropped 1 base, with 15 bases sitting between them. This CDR3 comprises 18 residues. Concerning this clone: The antigen is undetermined.

TCRdb keeps only in-frame clones here, not all; method: immunoSEQ multiplex PCR. This repertoire shows about 130,000 clones, about nine tenths found once; its top ten account for about 6.4%. Sequencing input: PBMCs. The chain joins TRBV4-1 to TRBJ2-2, with a tentative D call TRBD2 (5 bases). This TCR derives from a woman aged 25 to 39 in good health and CMV-seropositive. CDR3 sequence: CASSQEIPLAGNTGELFF. The CDR3 DNA is TGCGCCAGCAGCCAAGAAATCCCTCTGGCGGGGAACACCGGGGAGCTGTTTTTT.